This T cell receptor beta chain comes out of a study of CD8 T cells in Susac syndrome (dated by TCRdb to about 2019). Broadly, across the study: The study used repertoire sequencing to test whether antigen drove CD8+ T cell activation and differentiation in Susac syndrome.

General findings and caveats noted by the study authors: The TCR sequencing and HLA analysis was acknowledged to have included a relatively small number of individuals.

Of note for this clonotype: Its recognized antigen is unknown. Base qualities are not recorded, but no much larger clone differs from it by a single base.

RNA was extracted with the RNeasy kit and roughly 0.45 to 1 ug was reverse transcribed using random hexamers. TCR beta CDR3 regions were amplified with the immunoSEQ multiplex PCR assay covering 54 Vbeta and 13 Jbeta segments. To correct PCR amplification bias, a synthetic template baseline was used for both primer optimization and computational correction. As for the authors' bioinformatics: Reads were annotated to V, D and J genes according to IMGT and were analyzed with immunoSEQ Analyzer, with only productive sequences retained. Clonality was computed as one minus Shannon entropy normalized by log2 of the number of productive unique sequences. For each patient and control, public and private clones were evaluated within the 100 most prevalent clones. Clones were defined as Susac-specific if absent from the healthy and MS cohorts, from around 1,000 published viral clones and from other ImmuneACCESS disease sequences. TCRdb reanalyzed the raw reads on its own, using fastp at Q25 for trimming and MiXCR for clone calling, and kept in-frame beta chains. CDR3 protein duplicates are merged, each entry listing the most common genes and DNA. These V and J calls originate from TCRdb's pipeline instead of the authors' own analysis. The sample contains roughly 110,000 distinct CDR3 sequences, around nine tenths of them found a single time. Around 0.15% of the sample comes from the top ten.

The CDR1 and CDR2 encoded by the germline V gene (reference sequence) are LNHDA and SQIVND. Spanning cysteine to phenylalanine, the CDR3 consists of 13 amino acids. Of the read, only the CDR3 DNA is kept; its 39 bases are in frame from base 1. V is reduced by 6 bases and J by 3 bases, leaving a spacing of 11 bases between them. Peripheral blood CD8+ and CD4+ T cells from healthy donors, Susac syndrome patients and multiple sclerosis patients were profiled by high-throughput TCR beta sequencing. Healthy donors were included as age- and sex-matched controls. Bulk CD8+ and CD4+ T cells were purified magnetically by negative isolation, whereas CD8+ TEMRA cells were enriched by FACS. Blood was drawn into EDTA tubes, processed within 24 hours, and PBMCs were isolated by density gradient centrifugation. PBMCs intended for TCR sequencing were cryopreserved in liquid nitrogen and thawed later in a water bath at 37 degrees C. The sorted or isolated CD4+, CD8+ and CD8+ TEMRA cells reached a purity of at least 90%.

The chain links TRBV19 with TRBJ1-1, and the D gene may be TRBD1, 6 bases matching. Material for sequencing was CD4+ T cells from PBMCs. This receptor was identified in a human donor in good health. CDR3 loop: CASRQDRDTEAFF. The nucleotide sequence is TGTGCCAGTAGGCAGGACAGAGACACTGAAGCTTTCTTT.